This T cell receptor (beta chain) was captured in a study of T cells in women clearing cervical HPV infection. As for the study in general: Women with histologically confirmed HPV16-related CIN3 or worse, 2 with invasive cancer, served as cases. No precancer developed; the control's incident HPV16 infection cleared within 12 months. Blood came at first lesion visit for cases, post-clearance for controls.

This CDR3 is built from 15 residues. V was clipped by 3 bases and J by 2 bases; unmatched bases: 4. Details on this clone: The CDR3 is cut off 3 residues early in the read; its end comes from the germline J gene.

Cervical HPV DNA detected by MY09/MY11 PCR, typed by dot-blot. Generated by immunoSEQ multiplex PCR, the TCRdb table keeps only in-frame clones and is missing some. This repertoire includes tens of thousands of clones. The chain joins TRBV12-3 or TRBV12-4 to TRBJ2-5; TRBD1 agrees at 9 bases. The origin of this receptor is a woman between 18 and 69 years old with a cervical HPV16 infection that either progressed to CIN3+ or cleared (not recorded which). The sequencing sample was made of blood buffy coat. Partial CDR3 DNA: TGTGCCAGCAGTTTTGGGACAGGGTATCAAGAGACC. This sequence encodes CASSFGTGYQET. In full, the CDR3 is CASSFGTGYQETQYF.